This TCR beta chain emerged from a study of Ad26.COV2.S vaccination and SARS-CoV-2 variants. For the study at large: Dosing was one shot or two shots 56 days apart.

Clones were read by immunoSEQ multiplex PCR, and TCRdb kept only the in-frame ones, dropping some. The data contain hundreds of thousands of clones, around 86% of them singletons. From germline, CDR1 is MGHRA and CDR2 YSYEKL. V was pared by 4 bases and J by 6 bases, with 8 bases of the junction left unmatched. The CDR3 totals 14 residues. Documented treatment: around 19 received Ad26.COV2.S at low or high dose, single or two shots; roughly five received placebo; per-sample allocation not given. Each sample was drawn 63 days after the first injection (of vaccine or placebo). The J gene is TRBJ2-7, the V gene TRBV4-1; 8 positions match TRBD2. The receptor was derived from a person aged 18 to 59 who received the Ad26.COV2.S COVID-19 vaccine or a placebo. The material was peripheral blood, obtained in a trial of Ad26.COV2.S vaccine versus placebo. The CDR3 nucleotides read TGCGCCAGCAGCCCCCGGACTAGCTTAGGCGAGCAGTACTTC. It codes for CASSPRTSLGEQYF.